The 15 T cell receptor beta chains below come from one sample, sequenced in a study of beta chain features in type 1 diabetes. Whole-study findings and limits: In every one of the four CD4+ subsets, TCRB CDR3s were moderately but significantly shorter in Type 1 diabetes patients.

Investigators reverse transcribed all isolated RNA, so they sequenced expressed TCRB transcripts. The table came from immunoSEQ multiplex PCR; TCRdb's copy has only in-frame clones and leaves some out. The data hold 300,000 or so clones, with 9.3% observed a single time. These receptors' antigens are unknown. The sequencing sample was made of central memory CD4+ T cells from blood. The source of these receptors is a young man with type 1 diabetes.

This clone was counted between two and nine times. The chain has TRBV10-3 and TRBJ1-5, with D possibly being TRBD1 (5 bases). The CDR3 is made up of 16 amino acids. From germline, CDR1 is ENHRY and CDR2 SYGVKD. Trimming removed 4 bases from V and 0 bases from J, with 13 bases in between. The CDR3 region is CAISADTGYSNQPQHF. In DNA form, the CDR3 reads TGTGCCATCAGTGCTGACACAGGTTATAGCAATCAGCCCCAGCATTTT.

The V and J genes are TRBV7-9 and TRBJ2-7, with D perhaps TRBD1 (5 bases). Trimming shortened V by 1 base and J by 0 bases, and 7 bases separated the two germline ends. Per germline, CDR1 SEHNR and CDR2 FQNEAQ (reference sequence). CDR3 size: 14 residues. The chain's CDR3 is CASSLGQSSYEQYF. The DNA of the CDR3 is TGTGCCAGCAGCTTAGGACAGAGCTCCTACGAGCAGTACTTC.

In its sample, this clone was seen a few times. In DNA form, the CDR3 reads TGTGCCAGCAGTTTCCCCTCGAGAACTAATGAAAAACTGTTTTTT. It yields the protein CASSFPSRTNEKLFF. The V and J genes are TRBV27 and TRBJ1-4; D gene uncertain. V was clipped by 3 bases and J by 1 base, with 9 bases between them. Looked up from germline, CDR1 is MNHEY and CDR2 is SMNVEV (reference sequence). CDR3 size: 15 residues.

This clone was counted between two and nine times. This chain uses TRBV23-1 with TRBJ2-3; D tentatively reads TRBD1 or TRBD2 (5 bases each). TRBV23-1 falls under the ORF class, with uncertain function. V was cut by 7 bases and J by 0 bases, with 14 bases left in between. CDR3 size: 15 residues. The CDR3 DNA sequence: TGCGCCAGCAATGCAGGGACGGCAAGCACAGATACGCAGTATTTT. This gives the protein CASNAGTASTDTQYF.

The chain employs TRBV7-8 and TRBJ1-5, with a possible D match to TRBD1 (5 bases). Trimming stripped 3 bases from V and 0 bases from J, with 12 bases between. Germline CDR1 SGHVS, CDR2 FQNEAQ. CDR3 length: 16 amino acids. The CDR3 DNA reads as TGTGCCAGCAGCTTGGAGGGGCCCTCTAGCAATCAGCCCCAGCATTTT. Translating it yields CASSLEGPSSNQPQHF.

This chain connects TRBV7-2 to TRBJ2-3; D ambiguous. Germline V lookup: CDR1 SGHTA, CDR2 FQGNSA. This CDR3 spans 13 amino acids. V lost 5 bases and J 5 bases, leaving 11 bases between the germline ends. The CDR3 coding sequence is TGTGCCAGCAGCCCTGGCAGTCTAGATACGCAGTATTTT. It is translated as CASSPGSLDTQYF.

The chain links TRBV27 to TRBJ1-5, with D perhaps matching TRBD1 (5 bases). This CDR3 has 14 residues. Trimming left V 6 bases short and J 7 bases short, with 16 bases between. Germline V CDR1 and CDR2: MNHEY, SMNVEV (reference sequence). The CDR3, as DNA: TGTGCCAGCAGCAAGTGGGGAAGGGGACAGCCCCAGCATTTT. Its protein product is CASSKWGRGQPQHF.

The CDR3 here is CASTGDRGGDTQYF. Here the CDR3 DNA reads TGTGCCAGCACCGGGGACAGGGGCGGAGATACGCAGTATTTT. The chain couples TRBV6-6 to TRBJ2-3; 10 bases match TRBD1. This CDR3 is 14 amino acids long. Trimming at V came to 7 bases and at J to 5 bases, leaving 6 bases not matched to a gene. Germline V CDR1 and CDR2: MNHNY, SVGAGI (reference sequence).

The rearrangement uses TRBV28 and TRBJ1-5, with D unresolved. Trimming took off 6 bases at V and 0 bases at J, with 18 bases between the two ends. CDR3 length equals 17 residues. Per the germline V gene, CDR1 is MDHEN and CDR2 is SYDVKM. The CDR3 DNA reads TGTGCCAGCAGCCTAAGGACTCTAGTGGGTAGCAATCAGCCCCAGCATTTT. Protein sequence: CASSLRTLVGSNQPQHF.

This rearrangement joins TRBV28 to TRBJ2-7, with D tentatively TRBD2 (6 bases). This CDR3 has 15 residues. V lost 6 bases to trimming and J lost 3 bases, with 18 bases between them. Per germline, CDR1 MDHEN and CDR2 SYDVKM. The CDR3 region has the DNA TGTGCCAGCAGCTCCACGGCGGAGGGAAACTACGAGCAGTACTTC. Protein: CASSSTAEGNYEQYF.

This clone was seen more than once but under ten times. The chain has TRBV5-1 and TRBJ1-4; no definite D call. The V gene lost 0 bases and the J gene lost 7 bases, with 10 bases spanning the gap. The germline V gene encodes CDR1 SGHRS and CDR2 YFSETQ. The CDR3 extends over 14 amino acids. CDR3 region: CASSLAQYAEKLFF. In DNA, the CDR3 is TGCGCCAGCAGCTTGGCTCAGTATGCTGAAAAACTGTTTTTT.

This clone was seen only a few times. The genes are TRBV7-9 and TRBJ1-1, with TRBD1 as a possible D gene (6 bases). Germline CDR1 reads SEHNR; CDR2 reads FQNEAQ (reference sequence). The germline V and J ends were trimmed by 3 bases and 2 bases, with 13 bases remaining between them. The CDR3 sequence is 15 residues long. The CDR3 DNA is TGTGCCAGCAGCTTGGTAGTACAGGGTAACACTGAAGCTTTCTTT. This translates into CASSLVVQGNTEAFF.

This clone was recorded at least ten times. CDR3 bases: TGTGCCAGCAGCCTCAGGGCACCAAACACTGAAGCTTTCTTT. It specifies CASSLRAPNTEAFF. This chain links TRBV7-8 with TRBJ1-1; a possible D gene is TRBD1 (5 bases). CDR1 is SGHVS, CDR2 FQNEAQ, per germline. This CDR3 spans 14 amino acids. Trimming took 5 bases from V and 2 from J, leaving 12 bases between them.

This clone was seen a few times. The chain carries TRBV5-1 and TRBJ2-3; D gene ambiguous. CDR1 and CDR2 (germline): SGHRS, YFSETQ. V lost 4 bases, J lost 1 base, and 4 bases lay in between. The CDR3 loop spans 12 amino acids. The CDR3 DNA reads TGCGCCAGCAGCCCTGGCACAGATACGCAGTATTTT. It encodes CASSPGTDTQYF.

The V and J genes are TRBV7-2 and TRBJ2-3; D not certain. V shed 1 base and J shed 4 bases, with 6 bases lying between them. The CDR3 sequence is 13 residues long. Germline assignment: CDR1 SGHTA and CDR2 FQGNSA. The CDR3 sequence is CASSLGRSDTQYF. The DNA for the CDR3 is TGTGCCAGCAGCTTAGGGCGGTCAGATACGCAGTATTTT.